This TCR beta chain emerged from a study of metastatic and nonmetastatic thyroid tumors. TCRdb re-called clones from the PCR reads using MiXCR. This table has approximately 90,000 clones, less than 10% appearing once. Prior to thyroid surgery, none of the patients had received any treatment. Germline V lookup: CDR1 MRHNA, CDR2 SNTAGT. This CDR3 comprises 14 residues. The junction had 1 base not matched to a gene; V was cut back by 3 bases and J by 1 base. This clone showed up many times. It may be a read error: a sequence one base away is much more abundant. In the same sample, other DNA sequences code for this CDR3.

This receptor was identified in a female donor with papillary thyroid cancer or a benign thyroid nodule (not recorded which). Some clones in this sample may be carry-over from other donors' samples. The J gene is TRBJ2-3, the V gene TRBV6-4, with 7 positions matching TRBD2. Material: blood. CDR3 in DNA: TGTGCCAGCAGTGAACGGGGGGGCACAGATACGCAGTATTTT. Its protein is CASSERGGTDTQYF.